A single sample gave rise to the 26 T cell receptor beta chains below, sequenced in a study. TCRdb reprocessed the 5' RACE reads with MiXCR, giving one entry per CDR3 protein. The repertoire has about 40,000 distinct CDR3 sequences, over 20% of them found once; the top ten carry approximately 4.7%. Cells sorted as Tregs were CD4+, CD25+ and CD127-/low. The source material was Tregs sorted from a lymph node. Receptors originate from a female donor with breast cancer.

CDR3 amino acids: CASSHNGAYYEQYF. The CDR3 DNA is TGTGCCAGCAGCCACAACGGGGCCTACTACGAGCAGTACTTC. The chain carries TRBV7-9 and TRBJ2-7; the D gene could be TRBD1 or TRBD2 (5 bases each). The V end was cut by 5 bases, the J end by 3 bases, with 14 bases between. The CDR3 contains 14 residues. The V gene's germline CDR1 is SEHNR and CDR2 FQNEAQ (reference sequence).

This clonotype has at least ten counts. The chain couples TRBV5-1 to TRBJ1-1; 9 nucleotides align to TRBD1. The J segment lost 1 base and the V segment lost 4 bases, leaving 2 bases of the junction unmatched. The CDR3 contains 14 residues. Looked up from germline, CDR1 is SGHRS and CDR2 is YFSETQ. The CDR3 protein is CASSMDRGNTEAFF. For the CDR3, the DNA is TGCGCCAGCAGCATGGACAGGGGGAACACTGAAGCTTTCTTT.

As concerns this clonotype: Given a much more abundant clone one base away, this may be a read error. This chain uses TRBV12-3 or TRBV12-4 with TRBJ1-1, with D possibly matching TRBD1 (6 bases). There are 16 residues in the CDR3. The CDR3 region has the DNA TGTACCAGCATCGGGGAAACAGGGCGCATGAACACTGAAGCTTTCTTT. Translation gives CTSIGETGRMNTEAFF.

The V gene is TRBV5-1, the J gene TRBJ2-3, with D possibly called TRBD1 or TRBD2 (5 bases each). The CDR3 contains 14 residues. Looked up from germline, CDR1 is SGHRS and CDR2 is YFSETQ. V was shortened by 6 bases and J by 0 bases, with 11 bases between the two germline ends. The DNA of the CDR3 is TGCGCCAGCAACCCTGGGACGAGCACAGATACGCAGTATTTT. Its translation: CASNPGTSTDTQYF.

The V gene is TRBV27, the J gene TRBJ2-3; tentative D call: TRBD1 (6 bases). The CDR3 spans 14 residues. Trimming took off 2 bases at V and 7 bases at J, with 13 bases between the two ends. The germline gives CDR1 MNHEY, CDR2 SMNVEV (reference sequence). CDR3 in amino acids: CASSLDRWENTQYF. The DNA of the CDR3 is TGTGCCAGCAGTTTAGACAGGTGGGAGAATACGCAGTATTTT.

This clonotype showed up many times. This chain connects TRBV7-2 to TRBJ2-5, with D tentatively TRBD1 (6 bases). This CDR3 has 13 amino acids. The V gene's germline CDR1 is SGHTA and CDR2 FQGNSA. The germline V and J ends were trimmed by 4 bases and 1 base, with 7 bases remaining between them. Here the CDR3 reads CASSYRVQETQYF. CDR3 nucleotide sequence: TGTGCCAGCAGCTACAGGGTCCAAGAGACCCAGTACTTC.

This clonotype was observed at least ten times. The chain couples TRBV12-3 or TRBV12-4 to TRBJ2-3; the D gene is possibly TRBD2 (6 bases). The CDR3 runs 16 residues. V was clipped by 4 bases and J by 0 bases, with 14 bases between them. Here the CDR3 DNA reads TGTGCCAGCAGTTCCGGCTGGAGGGGAAGCACAGATACGCAGTATTTT. Amino acid sequence: CASSSGWRGSTDTQYF.

This clonotype was detected ten times or more. The V gene is TRBV5-6, the J gene TRBJ2-7; unclear D gene. V was pared by 2 bases and J by 3 bases, with 9 bases between. CDR3 length: 13 residues. CDR1 SGHDT and CDR2 YYEEEE come from the germline V gene. CDR3 sequence: CASSFFSFYEQYF. DNA of the CDR3: TGTGCCAGCAGCTTTTTCAGCTTCTACGAGCAGTACTTC.

Of note for this clonotype: A much bigger clone sits one base away, suggesting this may be a read error. The J gene is TRBJ1-1, the V gene TRBV4-1, with TRBD1 matching 8 bases. Germline values: CDR1 MGHRA, CDR2 YSYEKL. This CDR3 comprises 15 residues. The J segment lost 7 bases and the V segment lost 3 bases, leaving 10 bases of the junction unmatched. The CDR3 DNA reads TGCGCCAGCAGCCAGACAGGACAGGGCGCGGATGAAGCTTTCTTT. Translated, it gives CASSQTGQGADEAFF.

This clonotype was counted ten times or more. This chain's CDR3 is CATSKGQSSYNEQFF. The CDR3 DNA sequence: TGTGCCACCAGCAAAGGACAGAGCTCCTACAATGAGCAGTTCTTC. The chain combines TRBV15 with TRBJ2-1; a weak D match, TRBD1 (6 bases). The length of the CDR3 is 15 residues. Trimming took 4 bases from V and 0 from J, leaving 10 bases between them. Germline CDR1 is LNHNV and CDR2 is YYDKDF (reference sequence).

This clonotype occurred a few times. The J gene is TRBJ1-5, the V gene TRBV3-1; D remains unclear. Trimming took 4 bases from V and 4 from J, leaving 14 bases between them. This CDR3 is built from 15 residues. Germline V lookup: CDR1 LGHDT, CDR2 YNNKEL (reference sequence). The CDR3 DNA is TGTGCCAGCAGCCCCCAAATAGGTCCGAATCAGCCCCAGCATTTT. Its translation is CASSPQIGPNQPQHF.

This clonotype was detected ten times or more. CDR3 sequence: CASSVDGQGSTEAFF. CDR3 coding DNA: TGTGCCAGCAGCGTAGACGGACAGGGGAGCACTGAAGCTTTCTTT. The genes are TRBV9 and TRBJ1-1; TRBD1 matches 9 bases. The V segment lost 0 bases and the J segment 4 bases; nucleotides outside the gene matches: 4. The CDR3 spans 15 residues. CDR1 SGDLS and CDR2 YYNGEE come from the germline V gene.

Comments on this clonotype: A read error is likely, as this CDR3 ends without the conserved phenylalanine or tryptophan. The DNA is left out, because the CDR3 cannot be placed on it with certainty; the CDR3 is given as TCRdb lists it. The rearrangement links TRBV7-9 to TRBJ2-5; the D call of TRBD2 is as the table states it, not checked on the DNA. Germline V CDR1 and CDR2: SEHNR, FQNEAQ (reference sequence). The CDR3 region is 16 residues in length, termini included. The CDR3 spells CASSLGEGLNQETKYS.

This clonotype was detected many times. The chain recombines TRBV9 with TRBJ1-3; D is possibly TRBD1 (6 bases). V was trimmed by 3 bases and J by 0 bases, leaving 10 bases between them. This CDR3 region has 15 residues. Germline V gene data show CDR1 as SGDLS and CDR2 as YYNGEE. The CDR3 sequence: CASSATGSSGNTIYF. For the CDR3, the DNA is TGTGCCAGCAGCGCCACAGGGAGCTCTGGAAACACCATATATTTT.

With respect to this clonotype: A much larger clone lies one base from this, so it may be a read error. The chain employs TRBV4-1 and TRBJ1-5; D perhaps matches TRBD1 (5 bases). Germline V lookup: CDR1 MGHRA, CDR2 YSYEKL. The CDR3 sequence is 15 residues long. The DNA for the CDR3 is TGCGTCAGCAGCCAAGAGTGGGGCGCGGGTCAGCCCCAGCATTTT. This encodes CVSSQEWGAGQPQHF.

In its sample, this clonotype was seen a few times. This may be a read error: a much more frequent sequence differs by one nucleotide. The chain couples TRBV9 to TRBJ2-4; D uncertain. Germline V CDR1 and CDR2: SGDLS, YYNGEE. The CDR3 totals 14 residues. The DNA for the CDR3 is TGTGCCAGCAGCCCTGGAGAAGGCAAAAGCATTCAGTACTTC. Translating it yields CASSPGEGKSIQYF.

The chain employs TRBV12-3 or TRBV12-4 and TRBJ2-7; D may be TRBD1 or TRBD2 (5 bases each). Trimming stripped 8 bases from V and 2 bases from J, with 16 bases between. This CDR3 region has 14 residues. The DNA of the CDR3 is TGTGCCAGCTGTCCCGGGGCAGCAGCCTACGAGCAGTACTTC. Translating gives CASCPGAAAYEQYF.

This clonotype was recorded once. V gene TRBV7-3 combines with J gene TRBJ2-1; 8 bases agree with TRBD2. This CDR3 has 15 amino acids. Losses at the gene ends were 1 base for V and 8 bases for J; bases not matched to a gene: 7. Germline CDR1 SGHTA, CDR2 FQGTGA. DNA of the CDR3: TGTGCCAGCAGCTTAATGCGAGCGGGAGAGGATGAGCAGTTCTTC. Translated: CASSLMRAGEDEQFF.

The chain carries TRBV5-1 and TRBJ2-7; possible D gene TRBD2, 5 bases. Germline V gene data show CDR1 as SGHRS and CDR2 as YFSETQ. The CDR3 length is 16 residues. The V end lost 1 base, the J end lost 5 bases, and 19 bases lay between the germline ends. CDR3 loop: CASSLPTAAGENEQYF. DNA of the CDR3: TGCGCCAGCAGCTTGCCCACTGCGGCCGGGGAGAACGAGCAGTACTTC.

For this clonotype: A much bigger clone sits one base away, suggesting this may be a read error. The chain has TRBV7-9 and TRBJ2-2; 8 bases are shared with TRBD2. CDR1 and CDR2 (germline): SEHNR, FQNEAQ (reference sequence). The CDR3 sequence is 15 residues long. V shed 5 bases and J 5 bases; nucleotides not matched to a gene: 7. CDR3 DNA sequence: TGTGCCAGCAGCCTTGTGGCTAGCGGGACCGGGGAGCTGTTTTTT. Translated, it gives CASSLVASGTGELFF.

Worth noting for this clonotype: A much larger clonotype is one base distant, so this may be a read error. This rearrangement joins TRBV6-1 to TRBJ1-5; D is uncertain. The CDR3 runs 14 residues. Germline V gives CDR1 MNHNS, CDR2 SASEGT. Trimming took 5 bases from V and 8 from J, leaving 16 bases between them. DNA for the CDR3: TGTGCCAGCAGTAAGGCCCCCGAAGTTGAGCCCCAGCATTTT. Translation gives CASSKAPEVEPQHF.

This clonotype was counted only a few times. V and J are TRBV20-1 and TRBJ2-1, with D maybe TRBD1 (6 bases). The CDR3 runs 16 residues. The germline V and J ends were trimmed by 0 bases and 0 bases, with 12 bases remaining between them. Germline CDR1 is DFQATT and CDR2 is SNEGSKA (reference sequence). CDR3: CSARDRDKSSYNEQFF. As DNA, the CDR3 is TGCAGTGCTAGAGATCGGGACAAAAGCTCCTACAATGAGCAGTTCTTC.

The sample holds a few counts of this clonotype. CDR3 residues: CASATGPNQPQHF. The CDR3 DNA sequence: TGTGCTAGTGCTACCGGCCCTAATCAGCCCCAGCATTTT. The V and J genes are TRBV12-5 and TRBJ1-5; D is unclear. Germline CDR1 reads LGHNT; CDR2 reads FRNRAP. CDR3 length: 13 amino acids. The V end lost 7 bases, the J end lost 4 bases, and 11 bases lay between the germline ends.

As regards this clonotype: This could be a read error, since a much larger clone is one nucleotide away. The chain has TRBV20-1 and TRBJ1-2; 9 nucleotides line up with TRBD1. V trimming: 3 bases; J trimming: 9 bases; junction bases outside the gene matches: 11. The CDR3 length is 14 residues. CDR1 and CDR2 (germline): DFQATT, SNEGSKA (reference sequence). In DNA, the CDR3 is TGCAGTGCTAGCGACCTGACAGGGGGAGGGAGCTACACCTTC. As protein: CSASDLTGGGSYTF.

This clonotype was seen ten or more times. The chain employs TRBV6-1 and TRBJ2-7; 11 bases align to TRBD1. This CDR3 spans 13 amino acids. J was trimmed by 5 bases and V by 4 bases; bases with no gene match: 1. Germline CDR1 is MNHNS and CDR2 is SASEGT. CDR3 residues: CASSGDRGDEQYF. In DNA form, the CDR3 reads TGTGCCAGCAGTGGGGACAGGGGGGACGAGCAGTACTTC.

This clonotype was picked up a small number of times. The chain employs TRBV27 and TRBJ2-3; D gene ambiguous. The V and J ends lost 2 bases and 2 bases respectively, with 11 bases between them. From germline, CDR1 is MNHEY and CDR2 SMNVEV (reference sequence). This CDR3 spans 15 amino acids. This chain's CDR3 is CASSLIPTNTDTQYF. The CDR3 nucleotides are TGTGCCAGCAGTTTAATTCCGACAAACACAGATACGCAGTATTTT.